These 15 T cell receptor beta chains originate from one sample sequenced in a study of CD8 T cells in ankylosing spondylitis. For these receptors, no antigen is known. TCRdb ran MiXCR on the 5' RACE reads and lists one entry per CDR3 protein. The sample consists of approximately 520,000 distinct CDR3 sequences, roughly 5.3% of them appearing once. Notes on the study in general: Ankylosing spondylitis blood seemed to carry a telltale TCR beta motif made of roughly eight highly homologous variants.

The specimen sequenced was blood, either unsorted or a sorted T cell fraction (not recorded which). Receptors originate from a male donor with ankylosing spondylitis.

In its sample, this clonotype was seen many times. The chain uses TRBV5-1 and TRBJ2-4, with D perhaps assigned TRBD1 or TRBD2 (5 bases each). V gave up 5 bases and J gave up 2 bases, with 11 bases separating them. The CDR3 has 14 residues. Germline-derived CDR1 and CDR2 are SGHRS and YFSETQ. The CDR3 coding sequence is TGCGCCAGCAGGGATCAGGGACCCAAAAACATTCAGTACTTC. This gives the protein CASRDQGPKNIQYF.

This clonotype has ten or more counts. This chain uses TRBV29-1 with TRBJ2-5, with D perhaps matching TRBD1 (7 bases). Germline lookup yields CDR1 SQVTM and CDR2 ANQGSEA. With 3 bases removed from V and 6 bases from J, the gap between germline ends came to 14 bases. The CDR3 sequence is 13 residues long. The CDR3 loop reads CSVDRGRLQTQYF. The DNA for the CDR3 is TGCAGCGTTGACAGGGGGAGGCTACAGACCCAGTACTTC. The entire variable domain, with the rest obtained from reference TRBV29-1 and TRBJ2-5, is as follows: SAVISQKPSRDICQRGTSLTIQCQVDSQVTMMFWYRQQPGQSLTLIATANQGSEATYESGFVIDKFPISRPNLTFSTLTVSNMSPEDSSIYLCSVDRGRLQTQYFGPGTRLLVL.

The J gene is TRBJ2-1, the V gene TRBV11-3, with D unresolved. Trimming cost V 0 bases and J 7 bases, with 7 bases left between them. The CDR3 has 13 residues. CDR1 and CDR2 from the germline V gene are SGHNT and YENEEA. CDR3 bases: TGTGCCAGCAGCTTAGAAAGGGCGAATGAGCAGTTCTTC. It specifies CASSLERANEQFF.

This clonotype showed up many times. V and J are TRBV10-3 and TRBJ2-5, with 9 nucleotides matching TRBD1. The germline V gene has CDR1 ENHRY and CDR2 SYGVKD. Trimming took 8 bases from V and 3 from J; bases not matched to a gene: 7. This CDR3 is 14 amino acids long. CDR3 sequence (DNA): TGTGCCATCCGAAGCGGGACAGGGAAAGAGACCCAGTACTTC. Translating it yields CAIRSGTGKETQYF.

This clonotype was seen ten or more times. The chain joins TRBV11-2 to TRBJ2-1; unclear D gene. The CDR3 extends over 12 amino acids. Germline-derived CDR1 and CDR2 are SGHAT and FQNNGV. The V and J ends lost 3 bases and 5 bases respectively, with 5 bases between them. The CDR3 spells CASSFQHNEQFF. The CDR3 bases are TGTGCCAGCAGCTTCCAGCACAATGAGCAGTTCTTC.

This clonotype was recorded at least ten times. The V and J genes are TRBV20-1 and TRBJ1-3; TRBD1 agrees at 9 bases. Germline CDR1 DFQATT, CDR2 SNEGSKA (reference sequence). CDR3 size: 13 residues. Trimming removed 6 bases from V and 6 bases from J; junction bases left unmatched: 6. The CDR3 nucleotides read TGCAGTGCCAGGACAGGGGCCATAAACACCATATATTTT. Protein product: CSARTGAINTIYF.

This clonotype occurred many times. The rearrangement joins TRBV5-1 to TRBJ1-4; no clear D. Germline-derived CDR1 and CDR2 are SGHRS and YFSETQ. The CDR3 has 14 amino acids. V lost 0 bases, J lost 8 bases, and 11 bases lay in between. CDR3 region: CASSLGQEREKLFF. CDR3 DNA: TGCGCCAGCAGCTTGGGCCAGGAGAGGGAAAAACTGTTTTTT.

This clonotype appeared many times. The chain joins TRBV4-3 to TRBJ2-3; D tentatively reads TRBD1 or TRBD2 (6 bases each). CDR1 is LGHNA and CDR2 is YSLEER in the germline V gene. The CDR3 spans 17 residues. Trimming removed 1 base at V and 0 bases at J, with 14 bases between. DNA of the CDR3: TGCGCCAGCAGCCAAGGAGGGGGACTCAAAAGCACAGATACGCAGTATTTT. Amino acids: CASSQGGGLKSTDTQYF.

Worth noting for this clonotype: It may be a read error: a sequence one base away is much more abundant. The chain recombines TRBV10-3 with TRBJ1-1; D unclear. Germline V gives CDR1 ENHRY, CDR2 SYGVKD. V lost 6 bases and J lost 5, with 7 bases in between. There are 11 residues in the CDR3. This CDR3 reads CAISEGTEAFF. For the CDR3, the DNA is TGTGCCATCAGCGAAGGGACTGAAGCTTTCTTT.

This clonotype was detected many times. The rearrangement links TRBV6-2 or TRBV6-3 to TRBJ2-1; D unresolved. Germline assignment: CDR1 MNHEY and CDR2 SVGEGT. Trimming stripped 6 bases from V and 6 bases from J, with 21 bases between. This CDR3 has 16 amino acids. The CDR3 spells CASRPLTQPLRNEQFF. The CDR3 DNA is TGTGCCAGCAGGCCTCTCACACAGCCTTTGCGCAATGAGCAGTTCTTC.

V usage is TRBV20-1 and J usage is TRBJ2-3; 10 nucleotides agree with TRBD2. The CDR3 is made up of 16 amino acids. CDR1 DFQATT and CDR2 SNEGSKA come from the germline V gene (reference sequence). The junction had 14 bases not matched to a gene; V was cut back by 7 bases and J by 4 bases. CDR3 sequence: CSVPGGLAGVADTQYF. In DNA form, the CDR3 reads TGCAGTGTTCCTGGGGGTCTAGCGGGAGTAGCAGATACGCAGTATTTT.

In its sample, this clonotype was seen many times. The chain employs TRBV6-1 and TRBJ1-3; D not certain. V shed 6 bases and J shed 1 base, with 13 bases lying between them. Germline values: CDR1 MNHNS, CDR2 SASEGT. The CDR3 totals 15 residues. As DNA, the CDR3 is TGTGCCAGCAGCGACGGTCGCTTTTCTGGAAACACCATATATTTT. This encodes CASSDGRFSGNTIYF.

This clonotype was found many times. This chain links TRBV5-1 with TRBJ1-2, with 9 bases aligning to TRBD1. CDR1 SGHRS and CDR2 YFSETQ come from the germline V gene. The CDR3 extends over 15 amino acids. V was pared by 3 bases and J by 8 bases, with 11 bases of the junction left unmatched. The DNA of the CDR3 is TGCGCCAGCAGCTATTACAGGGGGCGATTAGGCGGCTACACCTTC. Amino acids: CASSYYRGRLGGYTF.

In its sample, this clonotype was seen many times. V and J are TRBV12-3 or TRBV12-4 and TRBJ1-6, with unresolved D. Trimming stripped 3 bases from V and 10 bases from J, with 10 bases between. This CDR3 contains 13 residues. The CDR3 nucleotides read TGTGCCAGCAGTTTCCAGACGAACTCACCCCTCCACTTT. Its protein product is CASSFQTNSPLHF.

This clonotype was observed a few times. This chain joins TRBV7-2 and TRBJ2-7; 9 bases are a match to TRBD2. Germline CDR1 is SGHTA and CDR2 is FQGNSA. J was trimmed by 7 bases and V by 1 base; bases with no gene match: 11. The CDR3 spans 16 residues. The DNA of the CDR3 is TGTGCCAGCAGCTTAGTAGGGTGGTCTAGCGGGGTGGAGCAGTACTTC. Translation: CASSLVGWSSGVEQYF.